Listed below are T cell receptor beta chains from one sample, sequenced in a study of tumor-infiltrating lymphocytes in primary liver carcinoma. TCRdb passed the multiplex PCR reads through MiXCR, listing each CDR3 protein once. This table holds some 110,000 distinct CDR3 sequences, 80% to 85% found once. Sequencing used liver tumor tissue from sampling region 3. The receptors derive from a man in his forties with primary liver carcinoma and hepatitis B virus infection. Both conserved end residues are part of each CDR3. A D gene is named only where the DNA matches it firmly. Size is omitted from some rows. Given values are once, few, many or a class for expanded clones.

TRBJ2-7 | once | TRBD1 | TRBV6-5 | CAIRFGQGRAYEHYF | TGTGCCATCCGTTTTGGACAGGGAAGAGCCTACGAGCACTACTTC
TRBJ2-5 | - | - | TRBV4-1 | CASSQDMVTKETQYF | TGTGCCAGCAGCCAAGATATGGTGACTAAGGAAACCCAGTACTTC
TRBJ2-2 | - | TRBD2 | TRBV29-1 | CNVATSTNTGELFF | TGCAACGTAGCGACTAGCACGAACACCGGGGAGCTGTTTTTT
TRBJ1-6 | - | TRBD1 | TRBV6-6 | CASCTTGVSPLHF | TGTGCCAGTTGTACGACAGGGGTTTCGCCCCTCCACTTT
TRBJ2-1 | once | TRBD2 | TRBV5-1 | CASRPSSGYNDQFF | TGCGCTAGCAGGCCCTCTAGCGGATACAATGATCAGTTCTTC
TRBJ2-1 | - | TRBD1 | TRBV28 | CTSSQSGQGGNEQFF | TGTACCAGCAGCCAGTCCGGACAGGGGGGGAATGAGCAGTTCTTC
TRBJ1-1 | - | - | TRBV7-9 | CASSLGQLRPGPNAGAFF | TGTGCCAGCAGCTTAGGCCAACTCCGTCCGGGACCGAATGCTGGAGCTTTCTTT
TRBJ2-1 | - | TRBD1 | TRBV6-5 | CASRQGWNKQFF | TGTGCCAGCAGACAGGGGTGGAATAAGCAGTTCTTC
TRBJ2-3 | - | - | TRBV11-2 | CASTIRMLKESTDTLYF | TGTGCCAGCACCATCCGGATGCTAAAGGAGAGCACAGATACGCTGTATTTT
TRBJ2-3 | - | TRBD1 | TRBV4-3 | CASSHRQGGTDRQYF | TGCGCCAGCAGCCACCGACAGGGGGGTACAGATAGGCAGTATTTT
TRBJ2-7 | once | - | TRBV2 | CASSLPGQQIYEQYF | TGTGCCAGCAGCCTCCCGGGACAACAAATATACGAGCAATACTTC
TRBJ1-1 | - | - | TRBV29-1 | CSAPLGQAFF | TGCAGCGCACCCCTAGGGCAAGCTTTCTTT
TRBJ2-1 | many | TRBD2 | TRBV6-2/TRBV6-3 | CASSGLAENNEQFF | TGTGCCAGCAGTGGTCTAGCGGAAAACAATGAGCAGTTCTTC
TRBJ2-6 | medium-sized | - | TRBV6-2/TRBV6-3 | CASSYAGLSGANVLTF | TGTGCCAGCAGTTACGCGGGACTCTCTGGGGCCAACGTCCTGACTTTC
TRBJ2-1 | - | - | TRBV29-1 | CSVEKEQFF | TGTAGCGTTGAGAAAGAGCAGTTCTTC
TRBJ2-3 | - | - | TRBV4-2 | CASSRRTGEADTQYF | TGTGCCAGCAGCCGAAGGACGGGGGAAGCAGATACGCAGTATTTT
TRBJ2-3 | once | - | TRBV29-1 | CSVDWGSTGTQYF | TGCAGCGTTGATTGGGGGAGCACAGGTACGCAGTATTTC
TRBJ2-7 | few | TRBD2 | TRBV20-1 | CSASLAGGEQYF | TGCAGTGCTAGCCTAGCGGGAGGCGAGCAGTACTTC
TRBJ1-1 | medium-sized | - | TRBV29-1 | CSVAAGWGMNTEAFF | TGCAGCGTTGCGGCAGGGTGGGGAATGAACACTGAAGCTTTCTTT
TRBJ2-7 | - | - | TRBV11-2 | CACSLRWSGENVQYF | TGTGCCTGCAGCTTACGATGGTCAGGGGAAAACGTGCAGTACTTC
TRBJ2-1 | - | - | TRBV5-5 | CASSLVIGAGVWAQFF | TGTGCCAGCAGCTTGGTTATAGGAGCAGGAGTATGGGCGCAGTTCTTC
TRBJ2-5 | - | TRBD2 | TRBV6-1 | CTSRVRGTSSRETQYF | TGTACCAGCAGAGTTCGGGGGACTAGCTCCCGGGAGACCCAGTACTTC
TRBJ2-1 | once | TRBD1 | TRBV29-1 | CNVEFGTGGFYGQFF | TGCAACGTTGAGTTCGGGACAGGGGGCTTTTATGGGCAGTTCTTC
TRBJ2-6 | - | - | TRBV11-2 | CASSMGGNRGISLSGANVLTF | TGTGCCAGTAGCATGGGGGGAAACAGGGGCATTTCCCTCTCTGGGGCCAATGTCCTGACTTTC
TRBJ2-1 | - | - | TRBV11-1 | CASSPRGYNEQFF | TGTGCCAGCAGCCCCCGGGGGTACAATGAGCAGTTCTTT
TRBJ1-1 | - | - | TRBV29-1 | CSAMVGGTEAFF | TGCAGCGCTATGGTGGGCGGCACTGAAGCTTTCTTT
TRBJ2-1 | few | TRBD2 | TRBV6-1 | CASSGSSGSYNEQFF | TGTGCCAGCAGTGGCTCCAGCGGGAGTTACAATGAGCAGTTCTTC
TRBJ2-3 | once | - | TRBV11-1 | CANSSGGSSVGARTDTHYF | TGTGCCAACAGCTCTGGGGGAAGCTCTGTTGGAGCCCGCACAGATACACACTATTTT
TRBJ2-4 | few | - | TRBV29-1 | CNVEDARAAKNIQYF | TGCAATGTTGAAGATGCCAGGGCGGCCAAAAACATTCAGTACTTC
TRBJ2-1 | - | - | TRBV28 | CAGSTYNEQFF | TGTGCCGGCAGTACTTACAATGAGCAGTTCTTC
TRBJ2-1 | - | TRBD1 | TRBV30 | CAWNGTGANSYNEQFF | TGTGCCTGGAATGGGACAGGGGCTAACTCCTACAATGAACAGTTCTTC
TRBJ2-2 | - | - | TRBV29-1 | CSAWGRGHGGKLFF | TGCAGCGCCTGGGGGAGGGGGCACGGCGGGAAGCTGTTTTTT
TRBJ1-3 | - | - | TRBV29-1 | CSVLAPNPGNTIYF | TGCAGTGTACTAGCCCCCAACCCTGGAAACACCATATATTTT
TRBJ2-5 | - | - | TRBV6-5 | CASSSPGGGSKETQYF | TGTGCCAGCAGTTCTCCCGGGGGCGGATCGAAAGAGACCCAGTACTTC
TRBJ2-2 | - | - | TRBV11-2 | CASRSWTANTGELFF | TGTGCCAGCAGATCATGGACTGCGAACACCGGGGAACTGTTTTTT
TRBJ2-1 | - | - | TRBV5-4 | CASSLRDTHNELFF | TGTGCTAGCAGTCTTAGGGACACCCACAATGAGCTGTTCTTC
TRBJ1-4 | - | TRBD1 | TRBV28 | CASSRGQGSIKLFF | TGTGCCAGCAGTAGAGGACAGGGAAGTATAAAACTGTTTTTT
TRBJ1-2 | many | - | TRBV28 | CASSLRPGVGYTF | TGTGCCAGCAGTTTAAGACCAGGGGTGGGCTACACCTTC
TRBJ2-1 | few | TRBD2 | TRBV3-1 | CASSQVGGRVDEQFF | TGTGCCAGCAGCCAAGTTGGCGGGAGGGTGGATGAGCAGTTCTTC
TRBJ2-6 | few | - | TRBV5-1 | CASSPAGAMGTNVLTF | TGCGCCAGCAGCCCGGCAGGGGCTATGGGGACCAACGTCCTGACTTTC